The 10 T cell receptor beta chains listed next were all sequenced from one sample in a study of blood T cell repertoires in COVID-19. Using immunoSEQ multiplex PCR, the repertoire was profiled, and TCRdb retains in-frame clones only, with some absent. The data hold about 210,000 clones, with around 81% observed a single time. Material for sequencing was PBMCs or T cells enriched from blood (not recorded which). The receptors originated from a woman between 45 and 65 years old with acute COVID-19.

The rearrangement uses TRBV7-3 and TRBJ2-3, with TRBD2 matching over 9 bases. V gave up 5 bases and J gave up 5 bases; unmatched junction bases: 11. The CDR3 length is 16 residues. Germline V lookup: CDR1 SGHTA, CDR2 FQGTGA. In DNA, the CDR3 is TGTGCCAGCAGCACCCAGGGACTAGCCGGAAAAGATACGCAGTATTTT. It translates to CASSTQGLAGKDTQYF.

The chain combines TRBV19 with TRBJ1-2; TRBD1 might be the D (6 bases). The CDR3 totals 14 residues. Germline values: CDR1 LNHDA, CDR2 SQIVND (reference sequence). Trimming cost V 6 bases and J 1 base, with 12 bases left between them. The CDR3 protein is CASRVDRFNYGYTF. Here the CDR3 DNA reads TGTGCCAGTAGGGTCGACAGGTTTAACTATGGCTACACCTTC.

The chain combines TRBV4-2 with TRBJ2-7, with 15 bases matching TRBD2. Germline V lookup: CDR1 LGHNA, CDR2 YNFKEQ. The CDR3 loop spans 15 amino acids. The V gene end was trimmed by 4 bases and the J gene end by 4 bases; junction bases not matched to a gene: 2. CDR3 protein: CASSLGTSGGYEQYF. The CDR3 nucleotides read TGTGCCAGCAGCCTGGGGACTAGCGGGGGGTACGAGCAGTACTTC.

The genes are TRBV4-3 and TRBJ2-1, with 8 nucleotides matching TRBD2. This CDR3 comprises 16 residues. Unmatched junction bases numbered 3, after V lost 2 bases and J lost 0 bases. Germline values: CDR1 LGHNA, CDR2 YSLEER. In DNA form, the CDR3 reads TGCGCCAGCAGCCAAAGAGCGGGAGCCTCCTACAATGAGCAGTTCTTC. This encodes CASSQRAGASYNEQFF.

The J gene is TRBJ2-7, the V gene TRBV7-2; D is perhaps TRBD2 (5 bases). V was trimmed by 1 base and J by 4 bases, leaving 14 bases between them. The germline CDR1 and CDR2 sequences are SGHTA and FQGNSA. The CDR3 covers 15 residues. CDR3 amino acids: CASSLVGGRDYEQYF. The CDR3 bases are TGTGCCAGCAGCTTAGTAGGAGGACGGGATTACGAGCAGTACTTC.

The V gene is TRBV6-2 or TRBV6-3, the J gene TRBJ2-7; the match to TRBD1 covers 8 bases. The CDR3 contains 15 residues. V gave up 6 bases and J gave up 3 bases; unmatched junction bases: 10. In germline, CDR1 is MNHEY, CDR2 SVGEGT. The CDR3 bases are TGTGCCAGCAGCCAGGACAGGGTTCTCGTCTACGAGCAGTACTTC. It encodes CASSQDRVLVYEQYF.

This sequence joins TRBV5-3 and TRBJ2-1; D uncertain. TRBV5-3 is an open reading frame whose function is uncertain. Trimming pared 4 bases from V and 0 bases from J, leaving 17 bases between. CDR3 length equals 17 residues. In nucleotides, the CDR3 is TGTGCCAGAAGCCCGAGGTTAGTGGCTGGCTCCTACAATGAGCAGTTCTTC. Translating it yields CARSPRLVAGSYNEQFF.

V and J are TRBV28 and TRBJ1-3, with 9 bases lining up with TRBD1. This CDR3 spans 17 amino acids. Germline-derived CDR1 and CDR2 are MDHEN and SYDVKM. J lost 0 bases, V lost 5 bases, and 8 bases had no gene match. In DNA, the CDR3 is TGTGCCAGCAGTCCCCCGGGACAGGGAAACTCTGGAAACACCATATATTTT. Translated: CASSPPGQGNSGNTIYF.

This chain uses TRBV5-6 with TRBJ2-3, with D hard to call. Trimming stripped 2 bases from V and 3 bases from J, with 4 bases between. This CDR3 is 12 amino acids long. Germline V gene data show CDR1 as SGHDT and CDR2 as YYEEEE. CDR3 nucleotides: TGTGCCAGCAGCTTATTAACAGATACGCAGTATTTT. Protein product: CASSLLTDTQYF. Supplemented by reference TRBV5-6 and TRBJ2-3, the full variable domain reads DAGVTQSPTHLIKTRGQQVTLRCSPKSGHDTVSWYQQALGQGPQFIFQYYEEEERQRGNFPDRFSGHQFPNYSSELNVNALLLGDSALYLCASSLLTDTQYFGPGTRLTVL.

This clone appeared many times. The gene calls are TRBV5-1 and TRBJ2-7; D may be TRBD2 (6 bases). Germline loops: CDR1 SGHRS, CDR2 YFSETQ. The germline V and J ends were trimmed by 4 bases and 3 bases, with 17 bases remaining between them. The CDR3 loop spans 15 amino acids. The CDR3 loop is CASSALDGGFYEQYF. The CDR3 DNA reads TGCGCCAGCAGCGCCCTCGATGGGGGGTTCTACGAGCAGTACTTC.